This TCR beta chain emerged from a study of lymphopenia after photon versus proton radiotherapy. TCRdb's table, derived via immunoSEQ multiplex PCR, lists solely in-frame clones and lacks some. The sample contains more than 35,000 clones, roughly 84% of which appear only once. Looked up from germline, CDR1 is SGHDT and CDR2 is YYEEEE. V shed 5 bases and J shed 2 bases, with 9 bases lying between them. This CDR3 spans 13 amino acids. The clonotype comes from a man aged 45-60 years with gastric cancer. This specimen consisted of peripheral blood, obtained from a patient treated with photon-based radiotherapy. V usage is TRBV5-6 and J usage is TRBJ2-3, with D maybe TRBD1 (5 bases). The DNA for the CDR3 is TGTGCCAGCAGTGACAGATTCACAGATACGCAGTATTTT. Translated, it gives CASSDRFTDTQYF.